This T cell receptor beta chain was identified during a study of T-cell memory formation after mild COVID-19. Study-wide results and limits: In second-wave clones peaking day 37, SARS-CoV-2 specificity remained unconfirmed. CD4+ contracting clones were found mainly in CM and EM, and CD8+ ones in EMRA. Pre-infection memory harbored some responding clones, suggesting cross-reactive memory joined.

Points on this clonotype: Its antigen is not known.

A single record per CDR3 protein comes from TCRdb applying MiXCR to the 5' RACE reads. Found here are 380,000 or so distinct CDR3 sequences, approximately 14% of them singletons; the top ten hold about 24%. The receptor was derived from a man between 18 and 29 years old who had mild COVID-19 (a few samples of this study predate the infection). Cell type and time point are not known. The sequencing sample was made of PBMCs or a T cell subset sorted from them (not recorded which).

The CDR3 coding sequence is TGTGCCAGCAAGCAGTTTAGCAATCAGCCCCAGCATTTT. Its translation: CASKQFSNQPQHF. This chain links TRBV6-6 with TRBJ1-5; D remains ambiguous. The CDR3 totals 13 residues. The V end lost 7 bases, the J end lost 0 bases, and 7 bases lay between the germline ends. CDR1 and CDR2 from the germline V gene are MNHNY and SVGAGI (reference sequence).